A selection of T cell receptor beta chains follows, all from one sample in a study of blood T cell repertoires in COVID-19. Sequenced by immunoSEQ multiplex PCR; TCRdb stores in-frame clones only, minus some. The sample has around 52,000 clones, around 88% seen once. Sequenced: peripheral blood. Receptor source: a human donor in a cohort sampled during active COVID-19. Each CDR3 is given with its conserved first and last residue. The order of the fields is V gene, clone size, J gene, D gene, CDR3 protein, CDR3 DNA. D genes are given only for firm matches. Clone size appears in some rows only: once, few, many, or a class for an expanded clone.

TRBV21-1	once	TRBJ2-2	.	CASSKESLAVQKGTGELFF	TGTGCCAGCAGCAAAGAGTCGCTAGCGGTCCAAAAAGGCACCGGGGAGCTGTTTTTT
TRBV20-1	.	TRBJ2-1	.	CSAPSRGEQFF	TGCAGTGCTCCCTCAAGGGGTGAGCAGTTCTTC
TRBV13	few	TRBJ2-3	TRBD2	CASSLLVSGGGHTQYF	TGTGCCAGCAGCTTACTGGTTAGCGGGGGGGGACATACGCAGTATTTT
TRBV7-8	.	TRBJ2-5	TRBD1	CASSGTGQGTQYF	TGTGCCAGCAGCGGGACAGGTCAAGGGACCCAGTACTTC
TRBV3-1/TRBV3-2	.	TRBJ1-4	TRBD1	CASSQDGTGPGKLFF	TGTGCCAGCAGCCAAGACGGGACAGGACCTGGAAAACTGTTTTTT
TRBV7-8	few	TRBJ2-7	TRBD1	CASSLRTGFAEQYF	TGTGCCAGCAGCTTACGGACAGGGTTCGCTGAGCAGTACTTC
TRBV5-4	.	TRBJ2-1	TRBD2	CASSPGRGLAGGKIYNEQFF	TGTGCCAGCAGCCCCGGGCGGGGACTAGCGGGGGGGAAAATCTACAATGAGCAGTTCTTC
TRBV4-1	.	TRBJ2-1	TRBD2	CASSQLAGAYNEQFF	TGCGCCAGCAGCCAATTAGCGGGGGCCTACAATGAGCAGTTCTTC
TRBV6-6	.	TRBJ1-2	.	CASSYPTAGYTF	TGTGCCAGCAGTTACCCGACAGCTGGCTACACCTTC
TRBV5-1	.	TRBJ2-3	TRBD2	CASSFRGGAGDTQYF	TGCGCCAGCAGCTTCCGCGGGGGGGCAGGAGATACGCAGTATTTT
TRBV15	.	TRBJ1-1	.	CATSREPGTMNTEAFF	TGTGCCACCAGCAGAGAGCCGGGGACAATGAACACTGAAGCTTTCTTT
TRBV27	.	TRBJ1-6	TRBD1	CASSQTGGFSPLHF	TGTGCCAGCAGTCAAACAGGGGGTTTTTCACCCCTCCACTTT
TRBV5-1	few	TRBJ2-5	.	CASSLFSRQETQYF	TGCGCCAGCAGCTTGTTCTCGCGCCAAGAGACCCAGTACTTC
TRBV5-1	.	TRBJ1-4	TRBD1	CASSTSPPGTGEKLFF	TGCGCCAGCAGCACCTCCCCTCCCGGGACAGGAGAAAAACTGTTTTTT
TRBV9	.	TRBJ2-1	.	CASSVDNRYNEQFF	TGTGCCAGCAGCGTAGATAACAGGTACAATGAGCAGTTCTTC
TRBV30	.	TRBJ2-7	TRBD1	CAWSTGTGVYEQYF	TGTGCCTGGAGTACCGGGACAGGGGTCTACGAGCAGTACTTC
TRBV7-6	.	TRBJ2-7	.	CASSLGRGSGVDEQYF	TGTGCCAGCAGCTTGGGCCGGGGGAGTGGGGTTGACGAGCAGTACTTC
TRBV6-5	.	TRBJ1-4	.	CASSYSTGMGEKLFF	TGTGCCAGCAGTTACTCCACAGGGATGGGCGAAAAACTGTTTTTT
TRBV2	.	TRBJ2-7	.	CASSGRDGGSYEQYF	TGTGCCAGCAGTGGTCGGGACGGGGGCTCCTACGAGCAGTACTTC
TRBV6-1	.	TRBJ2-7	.	CASSDQGSLRGDEQYF	TGTGCCAGCAGTGATCAGGGATCCCTCAGGGGAGACGAGCAGTACTTC
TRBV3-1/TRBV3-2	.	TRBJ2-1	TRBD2	CASSFSGGAGEQFF	TGTGCCAGCAGCTTTAGCGGGGGTGCGGGTGAGCAGTTCTTC
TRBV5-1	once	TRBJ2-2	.	CASSLTGKNTGELFF	TGCGCCAGCAGCTTGACAGGGAAAAACACCGGGGAGCTGTTTTTT
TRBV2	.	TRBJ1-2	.	CASSEARLNANYGYTF	TGTGCCAGCAGTGAAGCCAGACTAAATGCCAACTATGGCTACACCTTC
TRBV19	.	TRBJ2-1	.	CASSDRFDLSDEQFF	TGTGCCAGTAGTGACAGGTTCGACCTCAGCGATGAGCAGTTCTTC
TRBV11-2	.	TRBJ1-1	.	CASRVGQLNTEAFF	TGTGCCAGCAGAGTCGGACAGTTGAACACTGAAGCTTTCTTT
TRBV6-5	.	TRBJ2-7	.	CASSSGGTYEQYF	TGTGCCAGCAGTTCCGGGGGTACCTACGAGCAGTACTTC
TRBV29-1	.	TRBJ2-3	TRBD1	CSVQTGTATDTQYF	TGCAGCGTTCAAACCGGGACAGCCACAGATACGCAGTATTTT
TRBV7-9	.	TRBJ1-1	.	CASSLAQQGTEAFF	TGTGCCAGCAGCCTAGCCCAACAGGGCACTGAAGCTTTCTTT
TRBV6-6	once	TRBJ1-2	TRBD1	CASSPLPTGGLTFNYGYTF	TGTGCCAGCAGTCCCTTACCGACAGGGGGCTTGACCTTTAACTATGGCTACACCTTC
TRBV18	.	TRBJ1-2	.	CASTENPNYGYTF	TGTGCCAGCACTGAAAACCCTAACTATGGCTACACCTTC
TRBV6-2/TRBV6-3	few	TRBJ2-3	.	CASSQGLAEGTDTQYF	TGTGCCAGCAGCCAGGGGCTAGCGGAGGGCACAGATACGCAGTATTTT
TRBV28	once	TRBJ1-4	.	CASSSDRGKLFF	TGTGCCAGCAGTTCGGACAGAGGAAAACTGTTTTTT
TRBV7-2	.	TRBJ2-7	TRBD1	CASSTQGAYEQYF	TGTGCCAGCAGCACTCAGGGGGCTTACGAGCAGTACTTC
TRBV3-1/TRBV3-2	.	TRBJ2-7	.	CASSQDLRRVGQYF	TGTGCCAGCAGCCAAGATCTAAGGAGGGTCGGGCAGTACTTC
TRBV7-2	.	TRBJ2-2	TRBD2	CASRTSGATGELFF	TGTGCCAGCAGAACTAGCGGCGCTACCGGGGAGCTGTTTTTT
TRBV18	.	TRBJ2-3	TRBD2	CASSPGLAGTDTQYF	TGTGCCAGCTCACCGGGACTAGCGGGGACAGATACGCAGTATTTT
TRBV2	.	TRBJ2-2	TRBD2	CASSGLASNTGELFF	TGTGCCAGCAGTGGACTAGCGTCGAACACCGGGGAGCTGTTTTTT
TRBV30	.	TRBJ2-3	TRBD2	CAWSAPDLAGGLNTQYF	TGTGCCTGGAGCGCGCCCGACCTAGCGGGGGGCCTGAATACGCAGTATTTT
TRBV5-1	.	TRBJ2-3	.	CASSLTGQDTQYF	TGCGCCAGCAGCCTGACAGGACAGGATACGCAGTATTTT
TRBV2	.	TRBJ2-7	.	CASNPVYEQYF	TGTGCCAGCAATCCGGTCTACGAGCAGTACTTC
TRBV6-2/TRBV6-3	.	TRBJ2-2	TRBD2	CASSYSTPSGGDTGELFF	TGTGCCAGCAGTTACTCGACGCCTAGCGGGGGGGACACCGGGGAGCTGTTTTTT
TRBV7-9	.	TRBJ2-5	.	CASSSVQGDVRGTQYF	TGTGCCAGCAGCTCAGTCCAGGGAGACGTGCGGGGGACCCAGTACTTC
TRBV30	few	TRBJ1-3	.	CAWSGGTPGVDTIYF	TGTGCCTGGAGTGGTGGGACTCCCGGAGTGGACACCATATATTTT
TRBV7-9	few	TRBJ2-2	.	CASSLISGMTGELFF	TGTGCCAGCAGCTTGATATCCGGGATGACCGGGGAGCTGTTTTTT
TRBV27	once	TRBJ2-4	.	CASTELGAGKNIQYF	TGTGCCAGCACCGAACTCGGTGCAGGCAAAAACATTCAGTACTTC
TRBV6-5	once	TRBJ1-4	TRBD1	CASSSGQGTNEKLFF	TGTGCCAGCAGTTCCGGACAGGGAACTAATGAAAAACTGTTTTTT
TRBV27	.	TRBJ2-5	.	CASRRDLAGGKETQYF	TGTGCCAGCAGAAGAGACCTAGCAGGGGGGAAAGAGACCCAGTACTTC
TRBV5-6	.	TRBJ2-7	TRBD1	CASSWGQVIYEQYF	TGTGCCAGCAGCTGGGGACAGGTGATCTACGAGCAGTACTTC
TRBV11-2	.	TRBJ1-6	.	CASSLTNRNSPLHF	TGTGCCAGCAGCTTAACTAACAGGAATTCACCCCTCCACTTT
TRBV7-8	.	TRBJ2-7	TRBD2	CASSLVERGEQYF	TGTGCCAGCAGCTTAGTCGAGCGGGGCGAGCAGTACTTC